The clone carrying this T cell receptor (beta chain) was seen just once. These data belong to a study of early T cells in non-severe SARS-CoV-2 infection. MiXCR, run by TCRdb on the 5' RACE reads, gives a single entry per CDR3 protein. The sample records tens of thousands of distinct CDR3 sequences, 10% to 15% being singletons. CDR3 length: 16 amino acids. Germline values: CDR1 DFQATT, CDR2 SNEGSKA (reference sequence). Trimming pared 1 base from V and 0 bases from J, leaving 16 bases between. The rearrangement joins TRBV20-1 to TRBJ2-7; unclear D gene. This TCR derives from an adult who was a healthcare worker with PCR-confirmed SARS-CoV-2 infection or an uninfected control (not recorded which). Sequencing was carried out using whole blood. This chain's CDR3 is CSARGRHLVYSYEQYF. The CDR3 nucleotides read TGCAGTGCTAGAGGGAGACATCTAGTATACTCCTACGAGCAGTACTTC.